This is a list of T cell receptor beta chains from one sample in a study of T cell changes during pregnancy in multiple sclerosis. Data came from immunoSEQ multiplex PCR; TCRdb stores just in-frame clones and leaves some out. The sample lists roughly 38,000 clones; just over 85% were seen once. This sample comprised CD4+ T cells from peripheral blood mononuclear cells, obtained before pregnancy. Receptor source: a female donor with multiple sclerosis, enrolled in a pregnancy study. Both conserved end residues are part of each CDR3. D genes are given only for firm matches. Size tells how often a clone was seen (once, few, many) or the class of an expanded clone, and some rows leave it out.

d_call,v_call,j_call,clone_size,cdr3_nt,cdr3_aa
TRBD2,TRBV9,TRBJ2-2,once,TGTGCCAGCAGCCCTGGCGGGAGAAACACCGGGGAGCTGTTTTTT,CASSPGGRNTGELFF
-,TRBV4-1,TRBJ1-1,few,TGCGCCAGCAGCCAAACCCCCCAGATGAACACTGAAGCTTTCTTT,CASSQTPQMNTEAFF
TRBD1,TRBV2,TRBJ1-2,-,TGTGCCAGCAGTGAAGCTGTGACAGGGGGCTATGGCTACACCTTC,CASSEAVTGGYGYTF
TRBD2,TRBV4-3,TRBJ2-7,-,TGCGCCAGCAGCCAGGCAGTAACTAGCGGGAGTGGTTACGAGCAGTACTTC,CASSQAVTSGSGYEQYF
TRBD2,TRBV7-3,TRBJ2-1,-,TGTGCCAGCAGCCCCACCCCGGGACTAGCGATAAATGAGCAGTTCTTC,CASSPTPGLAINEQFF
-,TRBV19,TRBJ2-1,-,TGTGCCAGTAGCATAACAGGTTACAATGAGCAGTTCTTC,CASSITGYNEQFF
-,TRBV19,TRBJ1-4,-,TGTGCCAGTAGTAAAACCGGGACTAGCAATGAAAAACTGTTTTTT,CASSKTGTSNEKLFF
-,TRBV5-1,TRBJ1-2,once,TGCGCCAGCAGAGCCGACAGATCTAACTATGGCTACACCTTC,CASRADRSNYGYTF
TRBD2,TRBV19,TRBJ2-4,once,TGTGCCAGTAGTACCCTGGGGACTAGCGGGAGAGAAATTCAGTACTTC,CASSTLGTSGREIQYF
-,TRBV27,TRBJ2-2,once,TGTGCCAGCAGTACTATTATAGCTCAGCTGGCTACCGGGGAGCTGTTTTTT,CASSTIIAQLATGELFF
-,TRBV27,TRBJ2-7,-,TGTGCCAGCAGTTTAGGTCCCACGCGCTCCTACGAGCAGTACTTC,CASSLGPTRSYEQYF
-,TRBV5-1,TRBJ2-7,-,TGCGCCAGCAGCTTGGCCCAGGACTTCCCCTACGAGCAGTACTTC,CASSLAQDFPYEQYF
-,TRBV19,TRBJ1-3,-,TGTGCCAGTCATCACAGGCCCTCTGGAAACACCATATATTTT,CASHHRPSGNTIYF
-,TRBV4-1,TRBJ2-1,-,TGCGCCAGCAGCATTAGACGGGCGGGGGCTAGTGGCAATGAGCAGTTCTTC,CASSIRRAGASGNEQFF
TRBD2,TRBV10-2,TRBJ2-7,-,TGCGCCAGCAGTGGTACTAGCGGGAGCTCAGGCGAGCAGTACTTC,CASSGTSGSSGEQYF
-,TRBV5-1,TRBJ2-1,-,TGCGCCAGCACTTTGGAGGGAGTGGTGTACAATGAGCAGTTCTTC,CASTLEGVVYNEQFF
TRBD1,TRBV2,TRBJ2-7,-,TGTGCCAGCAGTAGGGGGCTCTACGAGCAGTACTTC,CASSRGLYEQYF
-,TRBV30,TRBJ1-5,-,TGTGCCTGGAGTGTAAAGTGGGCTTCCAATCAGCCCCAGCATTTT,CAWSVKWASNQPQHF
-,TRBV12-5,TRBJ2-7,medium-sized,TGTGCTAGTGGCACATACTACGAGCAGTACTTC,CASGTYYEQYF
-,TRBV19,TRBJ2-7,once,TGTGCCAGTAGCGGGAGAAGGGGTCTCGAGCAGTACTTC,CASSGRRGLEQYF
-,TRBV1,TRBJ2-5,-,TGCACCAGCAGCCAACACAAACCCTTGGGACTAGCGGAATCAGGGGGGACCCAGTACTTC,CTSSQHKPLGLAESGGTQYF
TRBD1,TRBV2,TRBJ1-3,-,TGTGCCAGCAGTGCGGGGACAGGGGATGGAAACACCATATATTTT,CASSAGTGDGNTIYF
-,TRBV27,TRBJ2-1,-,TGTGCCAGTGTTAGCGGCCCCTCCTACAATGAGCAGTTCTTC,CASVSGPSYNEQFF
TRBD1,TRBV28,TRBJ1-3,-,TGTGCCAGCAGTTACGGGACAGGCCATGGAAACACCATATATTTT,CASSYGTGHGNTIYF
TRBD1,TRBV28,TRBJ1-1,-,TGTGCCAGCAGTTCGGACAGGGGGTTAGTCTTCACGGCTGAAGCTTTCTTT,CASSSDRGLVFTAEAFF
-,TRBV7-2,TRBJ2-1,-,TGTGCCAGCAGCCAGAACAATGAGCAGTTCTTC,CASSQNNEQFF
TRBD1,TRBV11-3,TRBJ2-7,-,TGTGCCAGCAGCTCAGGGACAGGGGGCGAGCAGTACTTC,CASSSGTGGEQYF
-,TRBV28,TRBJ1-5,-,TGTGCCAGCAGTTTATGGGGACTCCGTGAAATCCAGCCCCAGCATTTT,CASSLWGLREIQPQHF